A selection of T cell receptor beta chains follows, all from one sample in a study of blood T cell repertoires in COVID-19. Measured with immunoSEQ multiplex PCR; TCRdb has only the in-frame clones, and not every one. Altogether tens of thousands of clones are present, roughly 87% being singletons, with the ten largest covering 6.5% to 9.5%. Sample: peripheral blood. The receptor source for this set is a man aged 25 to 40 with acute or convalescent COVID-19. Each CDR3 is given with its conserved first and last residue. D genes are given only for firm matches. A clone size is listed for some rows: how often the clone was seen (once, few, many), or a class if it is expanded.

cdr3_nt cdr3_aa v_call d_call j_call clone_size
TGCAGCGTAGGGACTTTCACCGGGGAGCTGTTTTTT CSVGTFTGELFF TRBV29-1 . TRBJ2-2 .
TGTGCCAGCTCACCGCAGCGGGGCGGGGATGAGCAGTTCTTC CASSPQRGGDEQFF TRBV18 TRBD2 TRBJ2-1 .
TGTGCCAGCAGTTACACCGGGACTGCTGGAAACACCATATATTTT CASSYTGTAGNTIYF TRBV6-2/TRBV6-3 . TRBJ1-3 .
TGTGCCAGCAGCTTAAAGAGCGCGGGTCCCAGCTCCTACAATGAGCAGTTCTTC CASSLKSAGPSSYNEQFF TRBV7-3 . TRBJ2-1 few
TGTGCCAGCAGCTACAGGGCAAACCCTCAAGAGACCCAGTACTTC CASSYRANPQETQYF TRBV11-2 . TRBJ2-5 .
TGTGCCTGGGTACTAAGCATAGACTACAATGAGCAGTTCTTC CAWVLSIDYNEQFF TRBV30 . TRBJ2-1 .
TGTGCCAGCAGCTTACAGGGTACGGGCACCGGGGAGCTGTTTTTT CASSLQGTGTGELFF TRBV7-2 . TRBJ2-2 .
TGTGCCAGCAGTTTGTTACAGGTTTATTCACCCCTCCACTTT CASSLLQVYSPLHF TRBV27 . TRBJ1-6 .
TGTGCCAGCAGCCCCGGGACAGGGGGTAGAGCCACTGAAGCTTTCTTT CASSPGTGGRATEAFF TRBV7-9 TRBD1 TRBJ1-1 .
TGCGCCAGCAGCCAACCACCTGGGGCTATTCCCAACAATGAGCAGTTCTTC CASSQPPGAIPNNEQFF TRBV4-1 . TRBJ2-1 .
TGCGCCAGCAGCTGGGGGACAGGGAAATCGGATTCACCCCTCCACTTT CASSWGTGKSDSPLHF TRBV5-1 TRBD1 TRBJ1-6 .
TGTGCCAGCAGTTTCAGGCTGGCTCCCATGGCGGAGCAGTTCTTC CASSFRLAPMAEQFF TRBV28 . TRBJ2-1 .
TGCAGCGCCCGGGAGGGCCCGGGCACTGAAGCTTTCTTT CSAREGPGTEAFF TRBV29-1 . TRBJ1-1 .
TGTGCCTGGAGCGGACAGGGCTACGAGCAGTACTTC CAWSGQGYEQYF TRBV30 TRBD1 TRBJ2-7 .
TGTGCCAGCAGCCAATCGGGACAGGCCAATCAGCCCCAGCATTTT CASSQSGQANQPQHF TRBV16 TRBD1 TRBJ1-5 .
TGCAGTGCTAGTCGGGCGGGAGGGTATTACAATGAGCAGTTCTTC CSASRAGGYYNEQFF TRBV20-1 TRBD2 TRBJ2-1 few
TGTGCCAGCAACACGGGACTAGCGGGAGGGGCCGCGGCCGGGGAGCTGTTTTTT CASNTGLAGGAAAGELFF TRBV2 TRBD2 TRBJ2-2 .
TGTGCCAGCAGCGTGGGGACTAGCGATAGCTACGAGCAGTACTTC CASSVGTSDSYEQYF TRBV9 TRBD2 TRBJ2-7 .
TGTGCAAGTCCCTTGTCTAGCGGACCGGAGGAGATCTACAATGAGCAGTTCTTC CASPLSSGPEEIYNEQFF TRBV12-2 . TRBJ2-1 .
TGTGCCAGCAGCATGGAACTAGCGGTCTCTAGCACAGATACGCAGTATTTT CASSMELAVSSTDTQYF TRBV7-2 TRBD2 TRBJ2-3 .
TGTGCCAGTAGTATAGATTATGTGACAGCCTCGAACACCGGGGAGCTGTTTTTT CASSIDYVTASNTGELFF TRBV19 . TRBJ2-2 .
TGTGCCAGCAGCCGTGGGACTGCCTACGAGCAGTACTTC CASSRGTAYEQYF TRBV3-1/TRBV3-2 . TRBJ2-7 once
TGTGCCAGCAGCCTACAGGGAGTAGGGTCCTACGAGCAGTACTTC CASSLQGVGSYEQYF TRBV2 . TRBJ2-7 .
TGCAGCGTTGAAGATGCGTCCTACGAGCAGTACTTC CSVEDASYEQYF TRBV29-1 . TRBJ2-7 .
TGCAGTGCTAGTAAAGGGAGGCTCGGCTACACCTTC CSASKGRLGYTF TRBV20-1 . TRBJ1-2 once
TGCAGTGCTAGAGCAGGGGAGACCCAGTACTTC CSARAGETQYF TRBV20-1 . TRBJ2-5 once
TGTGCCATCAGTGGAAGGACTTCAAACACCGGGGAGCTGTTTTTT CAISGRTSNTGELFF TRBV10-3 . TRBJ2-2 .
TGTGCCAGCAGTTACAGTCCCTCACAGGGGACGGGAGGCTACACCTTC CASSYSPSQGTGGYTF TRBV6-5 TRBD1 TRBJ1-2 few
TGTGCCAGCAGCCATCCCAGTCGACTAGCGGGAGTCCAAAACATTCAGTACTTC CASSHPSRLAGVQNIQYF TRBV7-8 TRBD2 TRBJ2-4 .
TGTGCCAGCTCACCACAGGGCCAGGGACAGGATGGCTACACCTTC CASSPQGQGQDGYTF TRBV18 TRBD1 TRBJ1-2 .
TGTGCCAGCAGCCCAGGACAGGGAAATTCACCCCTCCACTTT CASSPGQGNSPLHF TRBV5-4 TRBD1 TRBJ1-6 .
TGTGCCAGCAGCCCTAGTGGAGGACCAGATACGCAGTATTTT CASSPSGGPDTQYF TRBV11-2 . TRBJ2-3 .
TGTGCCAGCAGCACAATGACTAGCGGGTTCAAAGAGACCCAGTACTTC CASSTMTSGFKETQYF TRBV3-1/TRBV3-2 TRBD2 TRBJ2-5 .
TGTGCCGGAAAGGGACTAGCGGGAGGAGGAGGGAATGAGCAGTTCTTC CAGKGLAGGGGNEQFF TRBV28 TRBD2 TRBJ2-1 .
TGTGCCAGCAGCGGCCCTCGGAGTACCTACAATGAGCAGTTCTTC CASSGPRSTYNEQFF TRBV5-5 . TRBJ2-1 .
TGTGCCAGCAGGGGCAGGCAGGGCGAGCAGTACTTC CASRGRQGEQYF TRBV2 . TRBJ2-7 once
TGTGCCTGGAGTCCCGGGTATCAGCCCCAGCATTTT CAWSPGYQPQHF TRBV30 . TRBJ1-5 .
TGTGCCAGCAGTGAAGGTATTTACTACGAGCAGTACTTC CASSEGIYYEQYF TRBV6-1 . TRBJ2-7 .
TGTGCCAGCAGGCTAGGAGTGGGCTCCTATAATTCACCCCTCCACTTT CASRLGVGSYNSPLHF TRBV28 . TRBJ1-6 .
TGTGCCAAGTCTCGCGGGACTAACACCGGGGAGCTGTTTTTT CAKSRGTNTGELFF TRBV7-9 . TRBJ2-2 .
TGTGCCTGGAGTATGGGACAGACGAATTCACCCCTCCACTTT CAWSMGQTNSPLHF TRBV30 TRBD1 TRBJ1-6 once
. CASSTSLDEQFF TRBV27 . TRBJ2-1 .
TGTGCCAGTAGTCCATCAGCGGGAGACGACGAGCAGTACTTC CASSPSAGDDEQYF TRBV19 TRBD2 TRBJ2-7 .
TGTGCCAGCTCACCCGCCGCAACAGGACCCTACGAGCAGTACTTC CASSPAATGPYEQYF TRBV18 . TRBJ2-7 .
TGTGCCAGCGAACCGGGGTGGGGGGGCAATCAGCCCCAGCATTTT CASEPGWGGNQPQHF TRBV6-5 . TRBJ1-5 .
TGTGCCAGCCATTCCCGCAGGGGTCACATGAGGGACACTGAAGCTTTCTTT CASHSRRGHMRDTEAFF TRBV19 . TRBJ1-1 .
TGTGCCAGCTCACCCCTTGGCGGCTCCTACAATGAGCAGTTCTTC CASSPLGGSYNEQFF TRBV18 . TRBJ2-1 .
TGTGCCAGCAGACGACAGGGGAACACCGGGGAGCTGTTTTTT CASRRQGNTGELFF TRBV6-5 TRBD1 TRBJ2-2 .
TGTGCCAGCAGCGCTACCGGACAGCCTAAGGAAAAACTGTTTTTT CASSATGQPKEKLFF TRBV9 . TRBJ1-4 .
TGCGCCAGCAGTCTATTAGCGGAGATTGTTTACGAGCAGTACTTC CASSLLAEIVYEQYF TRBV5-1 . TRBJ2-7 .
TGTGCCACCAGCAGAGATGCGGTCTCCTACGAGCAGTACTTC CATSRDAVSYEQYF TRBV15 . TRBJ2-7 .
TGTGCCAGTGGGGGGACCCCCTACAATGAGCAGTTCTTC CASGGTPYNEQFF TRBV2 . TRBJ2-1 few
TGTGCCAGCAGCTTGACAGGGGGGAACACCGGGGAGCTGTTTTTT CASSLTGGNTGELFF TRBV7-6 TRBD1 TRBJ2-2 many
TGCGCCAGCAGCTTGTTGGCGGACAGGGTAGTCGCCGGGGAGCTGTTTTTT CASSLLADRVVAGELFF TRBV5-1 TRBD1 TRBJ2-2 .
TGTGCCAGCTCTAGGACAGGCAGTAACTATGGCTACACCTTC CASSRTGSNYGYTF TRBV6-5 TRBD1 TRBJ1-2 .
TGTGCCAGCAGTTTAAACAGTGAAGCTTTCTTT CASSLNSEAFF TRBV12-3/TRBV12-4 . TRBJ1-1 .
TGTGCCTGGAGTGGTACTGGGGCGGTGATAGATACGCAGTATTTT CAWSGTGAVIDTQYF TRBV30 . TRBJ2-3 .
TGTGCCAGCAGCCCAAGACCCCGACAGGGGTTTTCAACTAATGAAAAACTGTTTTTT CASSPRPRQGFSTNEKLFF TRBV6-2/TRBV6-3 TRBD1 TRBJ1-4 .
TGTGCCAGCAGCTCCCGGACAGGGGGGCGCCAAGAGACCCAGTACTTC CASSSRTGGRQETQYF TRBV7-2 TRBD1 TRBJ2-5 .